Shown below are 24 T cell receptor beta chains from a single sample sequenced in a study of cytomegalovirus exposure and HLA in healthy donors. In the PCR, 60 Vbeta and 13 Jbeta primers were used. The data were produced by immunoSEQ multiplex PCR, yet TCRdb's version contains in-frame clones alone and is incomplete. The sample lists some 180,000 clones; around 76% were seen once. Sequencing input: PBMCs. The receptors were gathered from a woman aged 25 to 45 in good health and CMV-seropositive.

The chain joins TRBV27 to TRBJ2-1; 15 bases are shared with TRBD2. Germline V gene sequence: CDR1 MNHEY, CDR2 SMNVEV (reference sequence). The CDR3 has 16 residues. Trimming cost V 0 bases and J 8 bases; bases outside gene matches: 2. CDR3: CASSLSGLAGGYEQFF. In nucleotides, the CDR3 is TGTGCCAGCAGTTTATCCGGACTAGCGGGGGGGTATGAGCAGTTCTTC.

This clone was observed a handful of times. V gene TRBV19 combines with J gene TRBJ1-5; a weak D match, TRBD1 (6 bases). V lost 7 bases to trimming and J lost 0 bases, with 19 bases between them. CDR3 size: 17 residues. The germline V gene encodes CDR1 LNHDA and CDR2 SQIVND (reference sequence). The CDR3 nucleotides read TGTGCCAGTACGGGTGGAGGACAGAGCGATAGCAATCAGCCCCAGCATTTT. It codes for CASTGGGQSDSNQPQHF.

J is TRBJ2-7 and V is TRBV4-1; D not resolved. Germline V lookup: CDR1 MGHRA, CDR2 YSYEKL. This CDR3 spans 13 amino acids. Between the trimmed V and J ends, which lost 5 bases and 4 bases, there was a span of 12 bases. The CDR3 DNA reads as TGCGCCAGCAGCGATCCCCCGAGATACGAGCAGTACTTC. It is translated as CASSDPPRYEQYF.

This chain connects TRBV5-1 to TRBJ1-5; possible D gene TRBD1, 6 bases. Trimming took 9 bases from V and 1 from J, leaving 14 bases between them. This CDR3 has 14 amino acids. Germline CDR1 is SGHRS and CDR2 is YFSETQ. CDR3 residues: CAKTHRESNQPQHF. CDR3 coding DNA: TGCGCCAAGACCCACAGGGAGAGCAATCAGCCCCAGCATTTT.

This clone was observed a few times. In nucleotides, the CDR3 is TGTGCCAGTAGTACCCCCGGGAGGATAAATGAAAAACTGTTTTTT. Residues: CASSTPGRINEKLFF. This sequence joins TRBV19 and TRBJ1-4; D remains ambiguous. The CDR3 length is 15 residues. V shed 4 bases and J shed 5 bases, with 14 bases lying between them. Germline CDR1 is LNHDA and CDR2 is SQIVND (reference sequence).

This chain connects TRBV7-9 to TRBJ2-5; perhaps TRBD2 as D (6 bases). Germline values: CDR1 SEHNR, CDR2 FQNEAQ (reference sequence). This CDR3 has 16 residues. V was clipped by 5 bases and J by 2 bases, with 18 bases between them. CDR3 nucleotides: TGTGCCAGCAGCCGCCCCGGGACTCCCAATCAAGAGACCCAGTACTTC. It is translated as CASSRPGTPNQETQYF.

This clone turned up a few times. V is TRBV5-1 and J is TRBJ2-2, with D possibly being TRBD2 (6 bases). The V end was cut by 5 bases, the J end by 0 bases, with 11 bases between. There are 15 residues in the CDR3. In germline, CDR1 is SGHRS, CDR2 YFSETQ. CDR3 coding DNA: TGCGCCAGCAGGGCCGGGACTCCGAACACCGGGGAGCTGTTTTTT. Its protein is CASRAGTPNTGELFF.

The chain uses TRBV7-2 and TRBJ1-5; D is possibly TRBD1 (5 bases). Germline V gene sequence: CDR1 SGHTA, CDR2 FQGNSA. CDR3 length equals 15 residues. Trimming stripped 1 base from V and 2 bases from J, with 9 bases between. CDR3 in DNA: TGTGCCAGCAGCTTAGACGGGGGTGGCAATCAGCCCCAGCATTTT. This gives the protein CASSLDGGGNQPQHF.

V is TRBV15 and J is TRBJ2-3; D is possibly TRBD2 (7 bases). The CDR3 has 16 amino acids. Germline V gene sequence: CDR1 LNHNV, CDR2 YYDKDF (reference sequence). V was pared by 5 bases and J by 1 base, with 16 bases between. The DNA for the CDR3 is TGTGCCACCAGCGCCCGGTGGGGGGGCGGCACAGATACGCAGTATTTT. This codes for CATSARWGGGTDTQYF.

The chain is built from TRBV2 and TRBJ2-4; D uncertain. Germline V lookup: CDR1 SNHLY, CDR2 FYNNEI. The CDR3 runs 13 residues. V lost 5 bases to trimming and J lost 12 bases, with 17 bases between them. The CDR3 bases are TGTGCCAGCAGTTTGTCGTCGTCCGCTACTCAGTACTTC. Translating it yields CASSLSSSATQYF.

In DNA, the CDR3 is TGTGCCAGCAGCCCCCAGGGGTTCGGGACAGAGACCCAGTACTTC. Its translation is CASSPQGFGTETQYF. The V call is TRBV5-4, the J call TRBJ2-5; maybe TRBD1 (6 bases). V lost 4 bases and J 4 bases, leaving 17 bases between the germline ends. The CDR3 runs to 15 residues. CDR1 is SGHNT and CDR2 is YYREEE in the germline V gene (reference sequence).

The V and J genes are TRBV7-6 and TRBJ2-1; 11 bases are a match to TRBD2. The trim removed 4 bases at V and 3 bases at J, leaving 5 bases unmatched. The germline gives CDR1 SGHVS, CDR2 FNYEAQ. The CDR3 covers 16 residues. The CDR3: CASSSLAGALYNEQFF. The CDR3 DNA reads TGTGCCAGCAGCTCACTAGCGGGGGCCCTCTACAATGAGCAGTTCTTC. Looking up the rest from reference TRBV7-6 and TRBJ2-1 gives the full variable domain: GAGVSQSPRYKVTKRGQDVALRCDPISGHVSLYWYRQALGQGPEFLTYFNYEAQQDKSGLPNDRFSAERPEGSISTLTIQRTEQRDSAMYRCASSSLAGALYNEQFFGPGTRLTVL.

This chain uses TRBV7-2 with TRBJ2-3; tentatively, D is TRBD2 (5 bases). This CDR3 contains 15 residues. V was clipped by 8 bases and J by 8 bases, with 23 bases between them. Germline-derived CDR1 and CDR2 are SGHTA and FQGNSA. The CDR3 loop is CASGPGGPLRGTQYF. CDR3 nucleotide sequence: TGTGCCAGCGGCCCCGGTGGACCCTTACGGGGTACGCAGTATTTT.

The V and J genes are TRBV7-6 and TRBJ1-4; the D is unclear. The ends were cut back, 2 bases at V and 4 bases at J, with 23 bases in the middle. The CDR3 consists of 19 residues. Germline V gene sequence: CDR1 SGHVS, CDR2 FNYEAQ. The DNA for the CDR3 is TGTGCCAGCAGCTTAATCCCGCCCGAGGCCGTCCCAGTTAATGAAAAACTGTTTTTT. Protein: CASSLIPPEAVPVNEKLFF.

The J gene is TRBJ1-3, the V gene TRBV2; TRBD1 aligns across 9 bases. Trimming at V came to 4 bases and at J to 3 bases, leaving 4 bases not matched to a gene. This CDR3 is built from 15 residues. From germline, CDR1 is SNHLY and CDR2 FYNNEI. The chain's CDR3 is CASSVDRGFGNTIYF. CDR3 DNA: TGTGCCAGCAGTGTGGACAGGGGCTTTGGAAACACCATATATTTT.

The chain has TRBV4-3 and TRBJ1-2, with a tentative D call TRBD1 (5 bases). In germline, CDR1 is LGHNA, CDR2 YSLEER. Deletions cut 4 bases from V and 5 bases from J, with 20 bases between. There are 16 residues in the CDR3. CDR3 sequence (DNA): TGCGCCAGCAGCCCAGAGTTGACAGATACGAGGTATGGCTACACCTTC. Translation gives CASSPELTDTRYGYTF.

The chain couples TRBV4-1 to TRBJ1-6; 7 nucleotides line up with TRBD1. Germline values: CDR1 MGHRA, CDR2 YSYEKL. The CDR3 has 16 residues. With V trimmed by 0 bases and J by 10 bases, 9 bases remained unmatched. The CDR3 nucleotides are TGCGCCAGCAGCCAAGATGAGGACAGGCAATACTCACCCCTCCACTTT. Its protein is CASSQDEDRQYSPLHF.

The V call is TRBV2, the J call TRBJ2-7; tentative D call: TRBD1 (7 bases). V lost 6 bases and J lost 3, with 18 bases in between. The CDR3 runs 15 residues. Germline V gene lookup returns CDR1 SNHLY and CDR2 FYNNEI. The CDR3 loop is CASREGTASIYEQYF. In DNA form, the CDR3 reads TGTGCCAGCAGGGAGGGGACAGCTTCTATCTACGAGCAGTACTTC.

This clone was observed a handful of times. The chain couples TRBV2 to TRBJ2-7, with a weak D call TRBD1 (5 bases). V was trimmed by 7 bases and J by 5 bases, leaving 12 bases between them. The CDR3 runs to 12 residues. Germline values: CDR1 SNHLY, CDR2 FYNNEI. The CDR3 DNA is TGTGCCAGCAAAGGGGTCCAGAACGAGCAGTACTTC. The encoded protein is CASKGVQNEQYF.

This clone was recorded a few times. This chain joins TRBV28 and TRBJ1-5, with D hard to call. There are 15 residues in the CDR3. Trimming shortened V by 6 bases and J by 1 base, and 13 bases separated the two germline ends. CDR1 MDHEN and CDR2 SYDVKM come from the germline V gene. In nucleotides, the CDR3 is TGTGCCAGCAGCCGCCGAAGCGGGAGCAATCAGCCCCAGCATTTT. It is translated as CASSRRSGSNQPQHF. Filled out from reference TRBV28 and TRBJ1-5, the complete variable domain reads DVKVTQSSRYLVKRTGEKVFLECVQDMDHENMFWYRQDPGLGLRLIYFSYDVKMKEKGDIPEGYSVSREKKERFSLILESASTNQTSMYLCASSRRSGSNQPQHFGDGTRLSIL.

This CDR3 is CASSLGLAGGPNNEQFF. The CDR3, as DNA: TGTGCCAGCAGTTTAGGGCTAGCGGGGGGCCCCAACAATGAGCAGTTCTTC. This sequence joins TRBV27 and TRBJ2-1; 11 nucleotides agree with TRBD2. The CDR3 extends over 17 amino acids. CDR1 and CDR2 (germline): MNHEY, SMNVEV (reference sequence). V dropped 2 bases and J dropped 5; count of bases not matched to a gene: 8.

The chain's CDR3 is CASSNPREARETQYF. For the CDR3, the DNA is TGTGCCAGTAGTAACCCTCGGGAGGCTCGCGAGACCCAGTACTTC. The chain links TRBV19 to TRBJ2-5; TRBD2 matches 7 bases. CDR1 and CDR2 (germline): LNHDA, SQIVND (reference sequence). This CDR3 spans 15 amino acids. The junction had 10 bases not matched to a gene; V was cut back by 4 bases and J by 5 bases.

This clone was counted between two and nine times. This chain uses TRBV9 with TRBJ1-4, with 8 bases identical to TRBD1. Germline CDR1 reads SGDLS; CDR2 reads YYNGEE. The V gene end was trimmed by 4 bases and the J gene end by 3 bases; junction bases not matched to a gene: 2. The CDR3 is 14 residues long. The DNA for the CDR3 is TGTGCCAGCAGCCGGACAGGGTCTAATGAAAAACTGTTTTTT. Its translation is CASSRTGSNEKLFF.

The chain couples TRBV9 to TRBJ2-3, with D possibly TRBD2 on 6 matching bases. The V gene lost 1 base and the J gene lost 6 bases, with 9 bases spanning the gap. Germline CDR1 reads SGDLS; CDR2 reads YYNGEE. There are 13 residues in the CDR3. CDR3 DNA sequence: TGTGCCAGCAGCGTACTTGGGGGGGATACGCAGTATTTT. Amino acid sequence: CASSVLGGDTQYF.